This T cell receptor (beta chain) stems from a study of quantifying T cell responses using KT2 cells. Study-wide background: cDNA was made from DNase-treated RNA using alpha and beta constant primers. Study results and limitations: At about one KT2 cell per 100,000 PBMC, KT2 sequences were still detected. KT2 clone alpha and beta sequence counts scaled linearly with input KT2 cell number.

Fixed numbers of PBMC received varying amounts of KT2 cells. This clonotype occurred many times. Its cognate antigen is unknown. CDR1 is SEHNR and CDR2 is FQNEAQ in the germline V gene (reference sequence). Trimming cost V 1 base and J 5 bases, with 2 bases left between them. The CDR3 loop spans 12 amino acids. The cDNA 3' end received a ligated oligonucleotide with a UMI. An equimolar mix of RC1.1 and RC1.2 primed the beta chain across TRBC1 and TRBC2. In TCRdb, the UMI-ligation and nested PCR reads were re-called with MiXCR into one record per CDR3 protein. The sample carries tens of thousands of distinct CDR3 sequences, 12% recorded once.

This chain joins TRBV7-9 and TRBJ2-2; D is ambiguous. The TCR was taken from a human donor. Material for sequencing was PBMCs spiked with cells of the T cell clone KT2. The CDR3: CASSLVTGELFF. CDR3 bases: TGTGCCAGCAGCTTAGTAACCGGGGAGCTGTTTTTT.